The present TCR beta chain was sequenced within a study of blood T cell repertoires in COVID-19. Looking at the study overall: There were acute and convalescent COVID-19 samples, and they came from the United States, Italy and Spain.

This clone has only a few counts. Data came from immunoSEQ multiplex PCR; TCRdb stores just in-frame clones and leaves some out. This sample has some 87,000 clones, with just under 85% found just once. Germline loops: CDR1 SGHRS, CDR2 YFSETQ. V was shortened by 4 bases and J by 9 bases, with 16 bases between the two germline ends. The CDR3 extends over 13 amino acids. This TCR was recovered from a woman in her 70s with active or convalescent COVID-19. This chain links TRBV5-1 with TRBJ1-1, with D possibly being TRBD1 (6 bases). Sequenced: peripheral blood. CDR3 nucleotides: TGCGCCAGCAGCCCGGACAGTCTCCCCCAAGCTTTCTTT. Translated: CASSPDSLPQAFF.